The T cell receptor (beta chain) under discussion was sequenced for a study of glioma-infiltrating T cells. Findings and limits, study-wide: Only very few CDR3 sequences appeared in both tissue and blood.

Amplification of TCR alpha and beta CDR3 regions from RNA used iRepertoire nested multiplex PCR. MiXCR was run by TCRdb on the multiplex PCR reads, yielding one entry per CDR3 protein. The sample holds about 130,000 distinct CDR3 sequences, about 22% seen once. This clonotype was seen only a few times. Its antigen is currently unknown. This sequence originates from a human donor with low-grade glioma or glioblastoma, undergoing nonglioma brain surgery, or in good health (not recorded which). The sequencing sample was made of glioma tissue, nonneoplastic brain tissue, or PBMCs (not recorded which).

The DNA for the CDR3 is TGTGCCAGCACCGACGGGGCCAACAGGAACACTGAAGCTTTCTTT. This codes for CASTDGANRNTEAFF. The chain carries TRBV6-1 and TRBJ1-1, with D perhaps matching TRBD1 (5 bases). Germline values: CDR1 MNHNS, CDR2 SASEGT. The V gene lost 7 bases and the J gene lost 1 base, with 16 bases spanning the gap. The CDR3 is 15 residues long.